Shown below are 22 T cell receptor beta chains from a single sample sequenced in a study of vaccination effects on CD4 cells after COVID-19. Here immunoSEQ multiplex PCR was the method, and the copy in TCRdb shows in-frame clones only, minus some. Here the sample spans 20,000 to 30,000 clones, 69% being singletons. Pools of viral peptides were used by the ViraFEST assay to expand antigen-specific CD4+ T cells ahead of sequencing. Scientists isolated CD4+ T cells after a roughly nine-day culture period ended. Their SARS-CoV-2 infection, verified by PCR, occurred between March and December 2020. These receptors lack a known antigen. Sequences were derived from CD4+ T cells from PBMCs cultured with SARS-CoV-2 spike peptides, sampled before COVID-19 vaccination. The receptors shown here come from a human donor who had a prior SARS-CoV-2 infection.

The rearrangement uses TRBV7-2 and TRBJ2-2, with TRBD2 matching over 9 bases. Germline V gene data show CDR1 as SGHTA and CDR2 as FQGNSA. J gave up 7 bases and V 1 base, and 7 bases lay outside the gene matches. This CDR3 spans 16 amino acids. This CDR3 reads CASSLVGGREYGELFF. The CDR3 region has the DNA TGTGCCAGCAGCTTAGTTGGCGGGAGGGAATACGGGGAGCTGTTTTTT.

This clone was counted between two and nine times. The chain is built from TRBV5-1 and TRBJ1-2; no definite D call. The V end lost 3 bases, the J end lost 1 base, and 10 bases lay between the germline ends. The length of the CDR3 is 14 residues. Germline CDR1 SGHRS, CDR2 YFSETQ. The CDR3 DNA is TGCGCCAGCAGCTCCAATAGGGATAACTATGGCTACACCTTC. This translates into CASSSNRDNYGYTF.

In its sample, this clone was seen once. This chain joins TRBV5-4 and TRBJ2-3; either TRBD1 or TRBD2 may fit D (6 bases each). Germline CDR1 is SGHNT and CDR2 is YYREEE (reference sequence). The V end was cut by 3 bases, the J end by 2 bases, with 13 bases between. The CDR3 runs 15 residues. CDR3 DNA sequence: TGTGCCAGCAGCTCCAGGGGAGGACACACAGATACGCAGTATTTT. The encoded protein is CASSSRGGHTDTQYF.

The chain is built from TRBV4-1 and TRBJ2-4; the D gene is possibly TRBD2 (5 bases). Trimming removed 4 bases at V and 5 bases at J, with 9 bases between. Germline V gene sequence: CDR1 MGHRA, CDR2 YSYEKL. The CDR3 runs 13 residues. This CDR3 reads CASSLARENIQYF. CDR3 coding DNA: TGCGCCAGCAGCCTTGCGAGGGAAAACATTCAGTACTTC.

The genes are TRBV7-2 and TRBJ2-1, with unresolved D. Trimming stripped 3 bases from V and 7 bases from J, with 13 bases between. The CDR3 extends over 14 amino acids. The germline gives CDR1 SGHTA, CDR2 FQGNSA. In DNA, the CDR3 is TGTGCCAGCAGCTTGGGCCCCGCCTGGAATGAGCAGTTCTTC. This codes for CASSLGPAWNEQFF.

A few counts support this clone. The chain is built from TRBV19 and TRBJ1-5; D is unclear. CDR1 and CDR2 from the germline V gene are LNHDA and SQIVND (reference sequence). Trimming left V 0 bases short and J 6 bases short, with 12 bases between. The CDR3 extends over 15 amino acids. The CDR3 DNA follows: TGTGCCAGTAGTATAGATCGGGCCCAAACTCAGCCCCAGCATTTT. It codes for CASSIDRAQTQPQHF.

The sample holds one count of this clone. This chain joins TRBV2 and TRBJ2-5, with 8 bases lining up with TRBD1. Losses at the gene ends were 7 bases for V and 2 bases for J; bases not matched to a gene: 6. The CDR3 spans 14 residues. Per the germline V gene, CDR1 is SNHLY and CDR2 is FYNNEI. CDR3: CASNRQGIQETQYF. For the CDR3, the DNA is TGTGCCAGCAACCGACAGGGGATACAAGAGACCCAGTACTTC.

This clone has only a few counts. This rearrangement joins TRBV9 to TRBJ2-2; 10 bases agree with TRBD2. Trimming took 0 bases from V and 5 from J; bases not matched to a gene: 1. The CDR3 runs 15 residues. CDR1 is SGDLS, CDR2 YYNGEE, per germline. Here the CDR3 reads CASSVVSGGTGELFF. The CDR3 bases are TGTGCCAGCAGCGTAGTTAGCGGGGGGACCGGGGAGCTGTTTTTT. The full variable domain, completed using reference TRBV9 and TRBJ2-2, is DSGVTQTPKHLITATGQRVTLRCSPRSGDLSVYWYQQSLDQGLQFLIQYYNGEERAKGNILERFSAQQFPDLHSELNLSSLELGDSALYFCASSVVSGGTGELFFGEGSRLTVL.

This clone came up a few times. The chain employs TRBV13 and TRBJ1-1, with 7 bases aligning to TRBD1. Germline values: CDR1 PRHDT, CDR2 FYEKMQ (reference sequence). This CDR3 has 13 amino acids. V was pared by 8 bases and J by 3 bases, with 6 bases of the junction left unmatched. The CDR3 region is CASSRDSHTEAFF. The CDR3 DNA reads as TGTGCCAGCTCAAGGGACAGCCACACTGAAGCTTTCTTT.

V and J are TRBV30 and TRBJ1-4; TRBD1 matches 11 bases. With 5 bases clipped from V and 8 bases from J, the junction kept 13 bases outside the gene matches. CDR1 is GTSNPN and CDR2 is SVGIG in the germline V gene (reference sequence). The CDR3 spans 16 residues. CDR3 sequence reads: CAWGPGQGAVREKLFF. CDR3 nucleotide sequence: TGTGCCTGGGGCCCAGGACAGGGGGCTGTGAGAGAAAAACTGTTTTTT.

The genes are TRBV4-1 and TRBJ1-6, with TRBD1 identical over 10 bases. In germline, CDR1 is MGHRA, CDR2 YSYEKL. Trimming at V came to 2 bases and at J to 6 bases, leaving 4 bases not matched to a gene. This CDR3 region has 16 residues. The DNA of the CDR3 is TGCGCCAGCAGCCAAAGACAGGGGGCAGGTAATTCACCCCTCCACTTT. Translation gives CASSQRQGAGNSPLHF.

The table lists this clone with a count of one. This sequence joins TRBV7-9 and TRBJ2-7; 7 bases map to TRBD1. This CDR3 spans 15 amino acids. V shed 5 bases, J shed 6 bases, and the junction held 13 bases outside the gene matches. CDR1 and CDR2 from the germline V gene are SEHNR and FQNEAQ (reference sequence). The CDR3 sequence: CASSEFGRGLIEQYF. CDR3 coding DNA: TGTGCCAGCAGCGAATTTGGTAGGGGGCTTATCGAGCAGTACTTC.

This clone was detected only once. The V gene is TRBV5-1, the J gene TRBJ2-5; D unresolved. Trimming removed 0 bases from V and 5 bases from J, with 14 bases in between. CDR1 SGHRS and CDR2 YFSETQ come from the germline V gene. The CDR3 is 15 residues long. The DNA of the CDR3 is TGCGCCAGCAGCTTGGTAGGCCAACCCGGGGAGACCCAGTACTTC. This codes for CASSLVGQPGETQYF. The full variable domain, rest sourced from reference TRBV5-1 and TRBJ2-5, is KAGVTQTPRYLIKTRGQQVTLSCSPISGHRSVSWYQQTPGQGLQFLFEYFSETQRNKGNFPGRFSGRQFSNSRSEMNVSTLELGDSALYLCASSLVGQPGETQYFGPGTRLLVL.

This clone occurred a few times. CDR3 coding DNA: TGCGCCAGCAGCCCTACGGGACTGGGCGAGCAGTACTTC. It codes for CASSPTGLGEQYF. The gene calls are TRBV5-1 and TRBJ2-7; maybe TRBD2 (6 bases). This CDR3 spans 13 amino acids. Germline CDR1 SGHRS, CDR2 YFSETQ. V lost 4 bases and J 6 bases, leaving 14 bases between the germline ends.

CDR3 DNA: TGTGCCAGCAGCCCGTTAACAGGGAACCAAGAGACCCAGTACTTC. Residues: CASSPLTGNQETQYF. The chain has TRBV5-4 and TRBJ2-5; weak D call: TRBD1 (6 bases). V was shortened by 4 bases and J by 0 bases, with 13 bases between the two germline ends. The CDR3 runs 15 residues. CDR1 SGHNT and CDR2 YYREEE come from the germline V gene (reference sequence).

The chain is built from TRBV15 and TRBJ2-1; 11 nucleotides align to TRBD1. Germline V gene lookup returns CDR1 LNHNV and CDR2 YYDKDF (reference sequence). Trimming took 8 bases from V and 8 from J; bases not matched to a gene: 5. The CDR3 runs 13 residues. In nucleotides, the CDR3 is TGTGCCACCGGGGACAGGGGGAGGGATGAGCAGTTCTTC. It specifies CATGDRGRDEQFF.

The chain combines TRBV7-2 with TRBJ1-2; TRBD1 agrees at 10 bases. V lost 1 base, J lost 5 bases, and 4 bases stayed unmatched. This CDR3 comprises 15 residues. Per the germline V gene, CDR1 is SGHTA and CDR2 is FQGNSA. The CDR3 is CASSLVGQGGYGYTF. The DNA of the CDR3 is TGTGCCAGCAGCTTAGTTGGACAGGGGGGTTATGGCTACACCTTC.

The chain links TRBV5-1 to TRBJ2-1, with 8 bases aligning to TRBD2. After removal of 7 bases from V and 10 bases from J, the junction contained 13 bases not matched to a gene. The germline gives CDR1 SGHRS, CDR2 YFSETQ. The length of the CDR3 is 14 residues. In DNA, the CDR3 is TGCGCCAGCCTGGACCCAGCGGGGGCATACGAGCAGTTCTTC. This codes for CASLDPAGAYEQFF.

The V call is TRBV2, the J call TRBJ2-7; D call uncertain. CDR3 length equals 12 residues. The germline V and J ends were trimmed by 10 bases and 3 bases, with 13 bases remaining between them. Germline CDR1 is SNHLY and CDR2 is FYNNEI. This CDR3 is CATLGPRYEQYF. DNA for the CDR3: TGTGCCACCCTAGGACCCCGCTACGAGCAGTACTTC.

The rearrangement links TRBV5-8 to TRBJ2-5, with 10 bases identical to TRBD2. Unmatched junction bases numbered 13, after V lost 0 bases and J lost 5 bases. Per germline, CDR1 SGHTS and CDR2 YDEGEE. This CDR3 region has 18 residues. CDR3 region: CASSLGAFPSGRGETQYF. The CDR3 coding sequence is TGTGCCAGCAGCTTGGGTGCCTTCCCTAGCGGGAGAGGGGAGACCCAGTACTTC.

The chain joins TRBV28 to TRBJ2-7; unclear D gene. CDR1 is MDHEN and CDR2 is SYDVKM in the germline V gene. V was cut by 3 bases and J by 5 bases, with 8 bases left in between. The CDR3 is made up of 12 amino acids. As DNA, the CDR3 is TGTGCCAGCAGTTTCCATTCTAACGAGCAGTACTTC. Protein product: CASSFHSNEQYF.

The chain combines TRBV18 with TRBJ1-2; no firm D call. The germline CDR1 and CDR2 sequences are KGHSH and LQKENI. V lost 6 bases, J lost 2 bases, and 16 bases lay in between. The CDR3 length is 15 residues. The chain's CDR3 is CASSQITADNYGYTF. CDR3 nucleotide sequence: TGTGCCAGCTCCCAAATCACTGCGGACAACTATGGCTACACCTTC.